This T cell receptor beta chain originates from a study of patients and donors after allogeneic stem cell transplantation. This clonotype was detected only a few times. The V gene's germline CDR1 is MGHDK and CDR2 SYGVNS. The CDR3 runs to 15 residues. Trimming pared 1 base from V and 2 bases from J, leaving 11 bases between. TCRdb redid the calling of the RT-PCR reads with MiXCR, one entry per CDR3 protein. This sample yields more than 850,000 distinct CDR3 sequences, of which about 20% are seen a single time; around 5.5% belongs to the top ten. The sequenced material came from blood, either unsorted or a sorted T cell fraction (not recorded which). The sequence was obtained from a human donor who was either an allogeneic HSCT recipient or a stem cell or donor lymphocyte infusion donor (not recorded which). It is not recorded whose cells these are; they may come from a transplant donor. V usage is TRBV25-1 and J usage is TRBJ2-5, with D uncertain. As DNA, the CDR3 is TGTGCCAGCAGTGAATTTGGTAGCTCGCAAGAGACCCAGTACTTC. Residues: CASSEFGSSQETQYF.